The rows below give T cell receptor beta chains drawn from one sample of a study of CD8+CD57+ T cells in acquired aplastic anemia. TCRdb analysed the reads with MiXCR anew, one entry per CDR3 protein. The data contain approximately 130,000 distinct CDR3 sequences, more than 35% of them singletons. The material sequenced was sorted CD4+, CD8+, or CD8+CD57+ T cells (not recorded which) from PBMCs. The source of these receptors is a human donor in good health, serving as a control. The CDR3 runs from the conserved cysteine through the conserved F or W. The D gene is left open where the match is weak. Clone size appears in some rows only: once, few, many, or a class for an expanded clone.

j_call cdr3_length clone_size v_call d_call cdr3_nt cdr3_aa
TRBJ2-3 13 many TRBV5-1 . TGCGCCAGCAGCCCTTTTCCCCCCGATACGCAGTATTTT CASSPFPPDTQYF
TRBJ2-7 15 many TRBV6-1 TRBD2 TGTGCCAGCAGTGCGGGACTAGCGGCGACCTACGAGCAGTACTTC CASSAGLAATYEQYF
TRBJ2-1 16 many TRBV9 TRBD2 TGTGCCAGCAGCGTAGCCCCTAGCGGGAGGGTCAATGAGCAGTTCTTC CASSVAPSGRVNEQFF
TRBJ1-1 13 few TRBV2 TRBD1 TGTGCCAGCAGTTCCGGGACAGGGCCTAGGGCTTTCTTT CASSSGTGPRAFF
TRBJ2-5 11 many TRBV20-1 . TGCAGTGCTTCGCCACAAGAGACCCAGTACTTC CSASPQETQYF
TRBJ2-5 12 . TRBV2 TRBD2 TGTGCCAGCGGGGGGGAGGGGGAGACCCAGTACTTC CASGGEGETQYF
TRBJ2-7 13 many TRBV5-6 . TGTGCCAGCAGCTTCAGCGCAGGAGGCGAGCAGTACTTC CASSFSAGGEQYF
TRBJ1-6 15 many TRBV6-1 . TGTGCCAGCAAACTCGGTGCGAAGGGTAATTCACCCCTCCACTTT CASKLGAKGNSPLHF
TRBJ2-7 11 few TRBV10-2 . TGCGCCAGCAGTGAGGGCAACGAGCAGTACTTC CASSEGNEQYF
TRBJ2-5 14 many TRBV5-1 . TGCGCCAGCAGCTTGGAATCAGGAAAGGGGACCCAGTACTTC CASSLESGKGTQYF
TRBJ1-1 14 . TRBV7-9 . TGTGCCAGCAGCCCCTGGTCCCAGGGAACTGAAGCTTTCTTT CASSPWSQGTEAFF
TRBJ1-2 14 many TRBV20-1 . TGCAGTGCTAGACCCCAGAGGACTAACTATGGCTACACCTTC CSARPQRTNYGYTF
TRBJ1-5 13 many TRBV2 . TGTGCCAGCAGACGGCTAGGGAATCAGCCCCAGCATTTT CASRRLGNQPQHF
TRBJ1-1 13 many TRBV12-3/TRBV12-4 . TGTGCCAGCAGGCTCGTCAGACTTGATGAAGCTTTCTTT CASRLVRLDEAFF
TRBJ1-3 15 many TRBV20-1 TRBD1 TGCAGTGCCCAGGACAGGACGGTCTCTGGAAACACCATATATTTT CSAQDRTVSGNTIYF
TRBJ2-5 15 . TRBV12-3/TRBV12-4 TRBD1 TGTGCCAGCAGTCCAAGGGGACAGGTCCAAGAGACCCAGTACTTC CASSPRGQVQETQYF
TRBJ1-6 14 . TRBV9 . TGTGCCAGCAGCGTAGAGGGTCAGGATAGGCCCCTCCACTTT CASSVEGQDRPLHF
TRBJ1-1 17 . TRBV18 TRBD1 TGTGCCAGCTCACCGGCCCTGTGGGGACAGGGTGGAACTGAAGCTTTCTTT CASSPALWGQGGTEAFF
TRBJ2-7 14 . TRBV12-3/TRBV12-4 TRBD1 TGTGCCAGCAGGAGGGACAGGGGGACCTACGAGCAGTACTTC CASRRDRGTYEQYF
TRBJ1-2 12 many TRBV24-1 . TGTGCCACCAGTGAGTCAGGGTTTGGCTACACCTTC CATSESGFGYTF
TRBJ1-6 14 . TRBV19 . TGTGCCAATAGTATAAGGGGGAGAAATCCACCCCTCCACTTT CANSIRGRNPPLHF
TRBJ1-5 15 few TRBV15 . TGTGCCACCAGCAGGGCTGGGACTTACAATCAGCCCCAGCATTTT CATSRAGTYNQPQHF
TRBJ1-2 14 . TRBV3-1 . TGTGCCAGCACCTCGGGCCCCACTAACTATGGCTACACCTTC CASTSGPTNYGYTF
TRBJ1-6 15 . TRBV10-3 . TGCGCCATCAGTGAGTCGGCTAGGCATAATTCACCCCTCCACTTT CAISESARHNSPLHF
TRBJ1-2 13 . TRBV2 . TGTGCCAGCAGTTTCTCCGCTGGGTATGGCTACACCTTC CASSFSAGYGYTF
TRBJ1-1 13 . TRBV18 . TGTGCCAGCTCACCAGGGGCGAACACTGAAGCTTTCTTT CASSPGANTEAFF
TRBJ1-2 13 many TRBV18 . TGTGCCAGCTCACGCGGACAGTCATATGGCTACACCTTC CASSRGQSYGYTF
TRBJ2-1 13 . TRBV25-1 TRBD1 TGTGCCAGCAGAGCTACAGGGGGCAATGAGCAGTTCTTC CASRATGGNEQFF
TRBJ1-1 16 . TRBV2 TRBD1 TGTGCCAGCAGTGAAGGGACAGGGGGCGTGGGCACTGAAGCTTTCTTT CASSEGTGGVGTEAFF
TRBJ1-2 16 . TRBV19 TRBD1 TGTGCCAGTAGTCTTCCTCTTGACAGGGGTGCTTGGGGCTACACCTTC CASSLPLDRGAWGYTF
TRBJ1-6 15 few TRBV24-1 TRBD1 TGTGCCACCAGTTTGACAGGGGGCCTGAATTCACCCCTCCACTTT CATSLTGGLNSPLHF
TRBJ2-7 15 . TRBV7-9 . TGTGCCAGCAGCTTGGGACTCTTGGCCCACCATGAGCAGTACTTC CASSLGLLAHHEQYF
TRBJ1-2 15 many TRBV19 TRBD1 TGTGCCAGTAGCCACCCGCTAAAAACAGGGGAAGGCTACACCTTC CASSHPLKTGEGYTF
TRBJ1-1 13 many TRBV6-1 . TGTGCCAGCAGCGCAAGGTCGTACACTGAAGCTTTCTTT CASSARSYTEAFF
TRBJ1-2 14 . TRBV7-3 . TGTGCCAGCAGCTGGGCAGGGGAGGTCTATGGCTACACCTTC CASSWAGEVYGYTF
TRBJ1-6 14 . TRBV13 TRBD1 TGTGCCAGCAGCCAGGGACAGGATCATACACCCCTCCACTTT CASSQGQDHTPLHF
TRBJ2-7 11 many TRBV7-9 . TGTGCCTCGGACAGAGGCCACGAGCAGTACTTC CASDRGHEQYF
TRBJ1-4 15 . TRBV10-1 TRBD1 TGCGCCAGCAGCGCCTCGGACAGGGCGCAAGAGCTCCTGTTTTTT CASSASDRAQELLFF
TRBJ1-6 13 . TRBV7-2 . TGTGCCAGCAGCTTAGGGGGACCGTCACCCCTCCACTTT CASSLGGPSPLHF